Detailed here is one TCR beta chain. Terminally differentiated effector memory CD45RA+ cells were excluded from the naive CD8 cells, which were CD45RO-negative and positively selected for CCR7. Under the authors' procedure: ImmunoSEQ gave junction-only sequences without quality scores, so filtering differed. The assay was immunoSEQ multiplex PCR, and TCRdb's table has in-frame clones only and misses some. V and J calls and clone size are as listed in that table; D and trimming were resolved from the DNA. The sample shows more than 2 million clones, approximately 94% of them seen only once. The record originates from a study of shared clonotypes between healthy human individuals. The germline V gene encodes CDR1 LNHDA and CDR2 SQIVND (reference sequence). V shed 5 bases and J shed 0 bases, with 10 bases lying between them. The CDR3 contains 14 residues.

Sequencing was carried out using naive CD8+ T cells sorted from blood. The V gene is TRBV19, the J gene TRBJ1-1; tentatively, D is TRBD1 (5 bases). This sequence originates from a young man in good health. In DNA form, the CDR3 reads TGTGCCAGTAGTCCCCGGACATTGAACACTGAAGCTTTCTTT. Its translation: CASSPRTLNTEAFF.